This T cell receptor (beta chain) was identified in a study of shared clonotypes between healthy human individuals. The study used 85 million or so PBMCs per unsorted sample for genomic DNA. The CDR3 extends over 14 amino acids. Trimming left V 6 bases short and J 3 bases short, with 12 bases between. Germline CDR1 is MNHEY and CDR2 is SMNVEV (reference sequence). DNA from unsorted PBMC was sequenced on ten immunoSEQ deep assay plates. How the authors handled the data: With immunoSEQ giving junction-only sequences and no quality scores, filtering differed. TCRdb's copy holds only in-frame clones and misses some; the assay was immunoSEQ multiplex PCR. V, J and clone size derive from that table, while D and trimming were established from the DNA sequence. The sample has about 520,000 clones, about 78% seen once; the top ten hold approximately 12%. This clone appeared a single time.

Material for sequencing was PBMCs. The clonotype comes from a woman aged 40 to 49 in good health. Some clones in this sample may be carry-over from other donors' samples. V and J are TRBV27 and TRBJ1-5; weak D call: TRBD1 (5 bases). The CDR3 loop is CASSPGRNNQPQHF. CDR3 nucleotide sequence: TGTGCCAGCAGCCCGGGACGGAACAATCAGCCCCAGCATTTT.